These 30 T cell receptor beta chains came from one sample sequenced in a study of blood T cell repertoires in COVID-19. Assay used: immunoSEQ multiplex PCR; TCRdb lists only in-frame clones, some missing. The sample contains about 150,000 clones, approximately 90% of which appear only once. Sequenced: peripheral blood. The source is a woman in her sixties or seventies with acute or convalescent COVID-19.

The chain employs TRBV11-2 and TRBJ2-1; TRBD2 matches at 7 bases. The CDR3 has 15 residues. In germline, CDR1 is SGHAT, CDR2 FQNNGV. Losses at the gene ends were 8 bases for V and 3 bases for J; bases not matched to a gene: 10. CDR3 region: CASGKGTIYYNEQFF. The DNA for the CDR3 is TGTGCCAGCGGGAAGGGGACTATCTACTACAATGAGCAGTTCTTC.

This clone was counted between two and nine times. The chain combines TRBV7-9 with TRBJ2-3; 10 bases line up with TRBD2. Germline V lookup: CDR1 SEHNR, CDR2 FQNEAQ (reference sequence). The CDR3 totals 17 residues. V trimming: 1 base; J trimming: 6 bases; junction bases outside the gene matches: 10. CDR3: CASSLGGLALRGDTQYF. The DNA of the CDR3 is TGTGCCAGCAGCTTAGGGGGACTAGCGCTTCGAGGGGATACGCAGTATTTT.

CDR3 DNA: TGCAGTGCTAGAAAGGAGTCGGAGCAGTACGTC. As protein: CSARKESEQYV. V gene TRBV20-1 combines with J gene TRBJ2-7; no definite D call. V gave up 2 bases and J gave up 7 bases, with 9 bases separating them. Germline CDR1 DFQATT, CDR2 SNEGSKA (reference sequence). The CDR3 runs 11 residues.

The chain has TRBV19 and TRBJ1-1; 8 positions match TRBD1. CDR1 LNHDA and CDR2 SQIVND come from the germline V gene (reference sequence). V gave up 5 bases and J gave up 4 bases; unmatched junction bases: 12. The CDR3 length is 16 residues. This chain's CDR3 is CASSAVGQGGSTEAFF. The DNA of the CDR3 is TGTGCCAGTAGTGCTGTAGGACAGGGAGGGAGCACTGAAGCTTTCTTT.

This clone has only one observation. This sequence joins TRBV24-1 and TRBJ2-1, with TRBD1 matching over 9 bases. CDR1 KGHDR and CDR2 SFDVKD come from the germline V gene. V shed 4 bases, J shed 10 bases, and the junction held 7 bases outside the gene matches. The CDR3 has 14 residues. CDR3 loop: CATSDWDRAKEQFF. The CDR3 DNA reads as TGTGCCACCAGTGACTGGGACAGGGCGAAAGAGCAGTTCTTC.

J is TRBJ1-4 and V is TRBV6-6; a possible D gene is TRBD1 (6 bases). Germline V gene lookup returns CDR1 MNHNY and CDR2 SVGAGI (reference sequence). The V gene lost 5 bases and the J gene lost 8 bases, with 15 bases spanning the gap. The CDR3 runs to 14 residues. CDR3: CASSIRGGEEKLFF. DNA for the CDR3: TGTGCCAGCAGTATAAGGGGGGGTGAGGAAAAACTGTTTTTT.

The J gene is TRBJ1-2, the V gene TRBV18; D is unclear. This CDR3 contains 13 residues. The germline gives CDR1 KGHSH, CDR2 LQKENI. Deletions cut 6 bases from V and 0 bases from J, with 8 bases between. The CDR3: CASSEGANYGYTF. The CDR3 DNA sequence: TGTGCCAGCTCTGAGGGTGCTAACTATGGCTACACCTTC.

V is TRBV30 and J is TRBJ1-4; possible D gene TRBD1, 5 bases. The V and J ends lost 1 base and 0 bases respectively, with 9 bases between them. The germline gives CDR1 GTSNPN, CDR2 SVGIG (reference sequence). This CDR3 has 15 residues. CDR3 nucleotides: TGTGCCTGGAGTGGGGGGGGAGCAACTAATGAAAAACTGTTTTTT. This gives the protein CAWSGGGATNEKLFF.

V usage is TRBV19 and J usage is TRBJ2-5; D might be TRBD2 (7 bases). Germline V CDR1 and CDR2: LNHDA, SQIVND (reference sequence). The CDR3 runs to 15 residues. V was shortened by 9 bases and J by 1 base, with 18 bases between the two germline ends. CDR3 region: CASTPVGGPQETQYF. The CDR3 bases are TGTGCCAGCACCCCTGTCGGGGGGCCCCAAGAGACCCAGTACTTC.

The chain recombines TRBV7-8 with TRBJ2-1; the match to TRBD1 covers 8 bases. The CDR3 is 15 residues long. CDR1 and CDR2 from the germline V gene are SGHVS and FQNEAQ. The V and J ends lost 5 bases and 0 bases, in that order; junction bases with no gene match: 3. The CDR3 protein is CASSKGQVSYNEQFF. CDR3 DNA sequence: TGTGCCAGCAGCAAGGGACAGGTCTCCTACAATGAGCAGTTCTTC.

This clone is a singleton in its sample. The chain employs TRBV4-3 and TRBJ1-2, with 7 bases that match TRBD1. The CDR3 length is 15 residues. The V gene end was trimmed by 4 bases and the J gene end by 0 bases; junction bases not matched to a gene: 5. Germline V gene sequence: CDR1 LGHNA, CDR2 YSLEER. CDR3 coding DNA: TGCGCCAGCAGCCCCTTTGGGACAGCTAACTATGGCTACACCTTC. Protein: CASSPFGTANYGYTF.

Regarding this clone: The same CDR3 is also encoded by other DNA sequences in this sample. V and J are TRBV5-1 and TRBJ1-5, with a weak D call TRBD1 (5 bases). Trimming stripped 1 base from V and 2 bases from J, with 7 bases between. The CDR3 contains 14 residues. Germline CDR1 SGHRS, CDR2 YFSETQ. In nucleotides, the CDR3 is TGCGCCAGCAGCTTGTCGGGGGGCAATCAGCCCCAGCATTTT. It encodes CASSLSGGNQPQHF.

The chain combines TRBV7-9 with TRBJ1-6; a weak D match, TRBD1 (5 bases). The ends were cut back, 2 bases at V and 2 bases at J, with 13 bases in the middle. Germline-derived CDR1 and CDR2 are SEHNR and FQNEAQ (reference sequence). This CDR3 is 17 amino acids long. The CDR3 region has the DNA TGTGCCAGCAGCTTACACGCAGGGCCCCCCTATAATTCACCCCTCCACTTT. This sequence encodes CASSLHAGPPYNSPLHF.

The chain combines TRBV2 with TRBJ2-2; 16 nucleotides match TRBD2. CDR1 is SNHLY, CDR2 FYNNEI, per germline. With 7 bases clipped from V and 4 bases from J, the junction kept 12 bases outside the gene matches. The CDR3 is made up of 19 amino acids. The CDR3 here is CASTLEGLAGGRVTGELFF. The CDR3 DNA sequence: TGTGCCAGCACATTGGAGGGACTAGCGGGGGGGCGCGTCACCGGGGAGCTGTTTTTT.

This sequence joins TRBV11-2 and TRBJ2-3; D not resolved. The CDR3 sequence is 14 residues long. Trimming removed 2 bases at V and 0 bases at J, with 6 bases between. Germline CDR1 and CDR2: SGHAT and FQNNGV. The DNA of the CDR3 is TGTGCCAGCAGCTTATCAACTAGCACAGATACGCAGTATTTT. Protein sequence: CASSLSTSTDTQYF.

This chain uses TRBV2 with TRBJ1-3; D is unresolved. The V end was cut by 6 bases, the J end by 1 base, with 7 bases between. CDR3 length equals 13 residues. Looked up from germline, CDR1 is SNHLY and CDR2 is FYNNEI. CDR3 residues: CASRRESGNTIYF. The DNA of the CDR3 is TGTGCCAGCAGAAGGGAGTCTGGAAACACCATATATTTT.

The rearrangement joins TRBV6-6 to TRBJ1-3, with 8 bases identical to TRBD1. Germline values: CDR1 MNHNY, CDR2 SVGAGI (reference sequence). After removal of 5 bases from V and 0 bases from J, the junction contained 9 bases not matched to a gene. The CDR3 runs to 17 residues. CDR3 bases: TGTGCCAGCAGTCCACTGCCAGGGGGCCTCTCTGGAAACACCATATATTTT. Protein sequence: CASSPLPGGLSGNTIYF.

The CDR3: CASSQASEATNEKLFF. The CDR3 DNA sequence: TGTGCCAGCAGCCAAGCATCCGAGGCAACTAATGAAAAACTGTTTTTT. The chain couples TRBV4-2 to TRBJ1-4; no firm D call. Germline lookup yields CDR1 LGHNA and CDR2 YNFKEQ. The CDR3 has 16 residues. V gave up 1 base and J gave up 0 bases, with 9 bases separating them.

The chain combines TRBV7-9 with TRBJ2-3; tentative D call: TRBD2 (5 bases). Germline V gives CDR1 SEHNR, CDR2 FQNEAQ (reference sequence). V lost 5 bases, J lost 2 bases, and 11 bases lay in between. The CDR3 extends over 14 amino acids. Here the CDR3 DNA reads TGTGCCAGCAGCCTTACCGGGGTCACAGATACGCAGTATTTT. This sequence encodes CASSLTGVTDTQYF.

The chain joins TRBV11-2 to TRBJ2-5, with TRBD1 matching 8 bases. This CDR3 has 15 residues. Germline loops: CDR1 SGHAT, CDR2 FQNNGV. V trimming: 5 bases; J trimming: 3 bases; junction bases outside the gene matches: 8. The CDR3 DNA is TGTGCCAGCAGCAGTAGGACAGGGCAAAAAGAGACCCAGTACTTC. Translating it yields CASSSRTGQKETQYF.

The V and J genes are TRBV19 and TRBJ1-1; D not certain. The V end was cut by 1 base, the J end by 6 bases, with 9 bases between. The CDR3 is 13 residues long. CDR1 and CDR2 (germline): LNHDA, SQIVND (reference sequence). This CDR3 reads CASSIGPYAEAFF. As DNA, the CDR3 is TGTGCCAGTAGTATAGGGCCTTACGCTGAAGCTTTCTTT.

The V call is TRBV7-9, the J call TRBJ2-7; D may be TRBD2 (6 bases). The CDR3 extends over 14 amino acids. The germline gives CDR1 SEHNR, CDR2 FQNEAQ (reference sequence). Trimming took off 4 bases at V and 2 bases at J, with 12 bases between the two ends. This CDR3 reads CASSSRPGAYEQYV. The CDR3 DNA reads as TGTGCCAGCAGCTCCCGCCCGGGGGCCTACGAGCAGTACGTC.

V is TRBV2 and J is TRBJ2-1, with 13 bases fitting TRBD2. Germline loops: CDR1 SNHLY, CDR2 FYNNEI. Trimming at V came to 5 bases and at J to 8 bases, leaving 6 bases not matched to a gene. This CDR3 contains 15 residues. The CDR3 region has the DNA TGTGCCAGCAGTCAAACTAGCGGGGGGGCTCATGAGCAGTTCTTC. Encoded protein: CASSQTSGGAHEQFF.

This clone was counted between two and nine times. The rearrangement links TRBV11-3 to TRBJ2-1; TRBD1 aligns across 8 bases. The J segment lost 7 bases and the V segment lost 3 bases, leaving 5 bases of the junction unmatched. The CDR3 is 14 amino acids. The germline gives CDR1 SGHNT, CDR2 YENEEA. The CDR3 is CASSFGTGNNEQFF. CDR3 coding DNA: TGTGCCAGCAGCTTCGGGACAGGAAATAATGAGCAGTTCTTC.

The CDR3 sequence: CSVEANRNLDYGYTF. In DNA form, the CDR3 reads TGCAGCGTTGAAGCAAACAGGAACTTGGACTATGGCTACACCTTC. The genes are TRBV29-1 and TRBJ1-2, with a possible D match to TRBD1 (5 bases). CDR3 length equals 15 residues. Between the trimmed V and J ends, which lost 1 base and 3 bases, there was a span of 15 bases. Germline loops: CDR1 SQVTM, CDR2 ANQGSEA. The full variable domain, with the rest looked up from reference TRBV29-1 and TRBJ1-2, is SAVISQKPSRDICQRGTSLTIQCQVDSQVTMMFWYRQQPGQSLTLIATANQGSEATYESGFVIDKFPISRPNLTFSTLTVSNMSPEDSSIYLCSVEANRNLDYGYTFGSGTRLTVV.

V gene TRBV28 combines with J gene TRBJ2-3; D remains ambiguous. This CDR3 has 15 residues. Per germline, CDR1 MDHEN and CDR2 SYDVKM. V shed 4 bases and J shed 2 bases, with 13 bases lying between them. As DNA, the CDR3 is TGTGCCAGCAGTTCCACCCGGTCGCTCACAGATACGCAGTATTTT. Its protein product is CASSSTRSLTDTQYF.

The V call is TRBV5-1, the J call TRBJ1-6; D is ambiguous. Trimming removed 1 base from V and 8 bases from J, with 13 bases in between. Germline loops: CDR1 SGHRS, CDR2 YFSETQ. The CDR3 contains 15 residues. CDR3 in DNA: TGCGCCAGCAGCTTGTCCCGCGGGAAGGATTCACCCCTCCACTTT. Residues: CASSLSRGKDSPLHF.

The rearrangement links TRBV7-2 to TRBJ1-1; 7 bases line up with TRBD1. J lost 1 base, V lost 2 bases, and 4 bases had no gene match. This CDR3 has 15 amino acids. Per the germline V gene, CDR1 is SGHTA and CDR2 is FQGNSA. This CDR3 reads CASSLQGVRNTEAFF. The CDR3 DNA reads TGTGCCAGCAGCTTACAGGGGGTCCGGAACACTGAAGCTTTCTTT.

The gene calls are TRBV5-6 and TRBJ1-2; D is perhaps TRBD1 (6 bases). V gave up 7 bases and J gave up 3 bases, with 13 bases separating them. Germline lookup yields CDR1 SGHDT and CDR2 YYEEEE. The CDR3 consists of 13 residues. CDR3 coding DNA: TGTGCCAGCCGCATAACAGGGTACTATGGCTACACCTTC. This translates into CASRITGYYGYTF.

The V call is TRBV2, the J call TRBJ1-6, with D tentatively TRBD1 (5 bases). Germline CDR1 is SNHLY and CDR2 is FYNNEI. V lost 8 bases and J 15 bases, leaving 17 bases between the germline ends. This CDR3 comprises 12 residues. The CDR3 coding sequence is TGTGCCAGCGGACGGACACCCTTACTCCTCCACTTT. This sequence encodes CASGRTPLLLHF.